A selection of T cell receptor beta chains follows, all from one sample in a study of shared clonotypes between healthy human individuals. Profiling relied on immunoSEQ multiplex PCR, and the TCRdb table lists in-frame clones only, not all of them. The data hold some 500,000 clones, with 70% to 80% observed a single time. Input material: PBMCs. These receptors originate from a middle-aged woman in good health. Some clones in this sample may be carry-over from other donors' samples. Both conserved end residues are part of each CDR3. The D gene is left open where the match is weak. Only part of the rows carry a size: once, few, many, or a class if the clone is expanded.

CDR3nt	CDR3aa	v_gene	j_gene	d_gene	abundance
TGTGCCACCCGCCCAGCGGGAGGCCCCTACGAGCAGTACTTC	CATRPAGGPYEQYF	TRBV25-1	TRBJ2-7	TRBD2	.
TGTGCCAGTAGTGCTCAAGGGGGGGTATATTCCTACGAGCAGTACTTC	CASSAQGGVYSYEQYF	TRBV19	TRBJ2-7	.	.
TGTGCCAGCAGCCAACGGGGGGCTGCCTACGAGCAGTACTTC	CASSQRGAAYEQYF	TRBV16	TRBJ2-7	.	.
TGTGCCAGCAGTCTACCCGGACAGCTCTATGGCTACACCTTC	CASSLPGQLYGYTF	TRBV28	TRBJ1-2	.	many
TGTGCCAGCAGTTCCCCGACCATGAACACCGGGGAGCTGTTTTTT	CASSSPTMNTGELFF	TRBV27	TRBJ2-2	.	few
TGTGCCTGGAGTCGCGGGATCTCCTACGAGCAGTACTTC	CAWSRGISYEQYF	TRBV30	TRBJ2-7	.	.
TGTGCCTTTGACAGGGTTTTAGGGGAGACCCAGTACTTC	CAFDRVLGETQYF	TRBV30	TRBJ2-5	TRBD1	.
TGTGCCTGGAGTGTACGTAGCGGGAGTATGGGCACCGGGGAGCTGTTTTTT	CAWSVRSGSMGTGELFF	TRBV30	TRBJ2-2	TRBD2	.
TGTGCCAGCAGTGAGGTTAGGGGAGTCACTGAAGCTTTCTTT	CASSEVRGVTEAFF	TRBV2	TRBJ1-1	.	few
TGCGCCAGCAGCTTGTGGGGGCCCTCCTACGAGCAGTACTTC	CASSLWGPSYEQYF	TRBV5-1	TRBJ2-7	.	.
TGTGCCAGCAGTTACTCTGCGGGCAATCAGCCCCAGCATTTT	CASSYSAGNQPQHF	TRBV6-5	TRBJ1-5	.	.
TGTGCCTGGAGTCGTAGACAGGGGGATGAAAAACTGTTTTTT	CAWSRRQGDEKLFF	TRBV30	TRBJ1-4	TRBD1	.
TGTGCCAGCAGCGGTGCGGGAGTGTCGTACGAGCAGTACTTC	CASSGAGVSYEQYF	TRBV6-4	TRBJ2-7	TRBD2	.
TGCGCCAGCAGCCAAATGAGACAGGGCTACGAGCAGTACTTC	CASSQMRQGYEQYF	TRBV4-1	TRBJ2-7	TRBD1	few
TGTGCCAGCAGTGATACTAGGTCCGGATACAATGAGCAGTTCTTC	CASSDTRSGYNEQFF	TRBV25-1	TRBJ2-1	.	.
TGTGCCAGCAGCTTGGGCCTTCCGAACACCGGGGAGCTGTTTTTT	CASSLGLPNTGELFF	TRBV5-4	TRBJ2-2	.	many
TGTGCCAGCAGTGAATCGGTCAGGAGAGGGAACACCGGGGAGCTGTTTTTT	CASSESVRRGNTGELFF	TRBV25-1	TRBJ2-2	.	many
TGTGCCAGCAGCTTCGCGGGGTCTAATCCTGAAAAACTGTTTTTT	CASSFAGSNPEKLFF	TRBV4-2	TRBJ1-4	.	.
TGCAGCGTTGGATGGGGGGTCGACGAGCAGTACTTC	CSVGWGVDEQYF	TRBV29-1	TRBJ2-7	.	.
TGTGCCAGCAGCAGGGCTAGCGGGTACCAAGAGACCCAGTACTTC	CASSRASGYQETQYF	TRBV7-3	TRBJ2-5	TRBD2	.
TGTGCCAGCGGCCTGCCGGGCACTAACTATGGCTACACCTTC	CASGLPGTNYGYTF	TRBV9	TRBJ1-2	.	.
TGTGCCTGGCAGGGACTAGGCCTTTACAATGAGCAGTTCTTC	CAWQGLGLYNEQFF	TRBV30	TRBJ2-1	TRBD2	.
TGTGCCAGCAGCTTTGGGTACGGGAGCGCCTACGAGCAGTACTTC	CASSFGYGSAYEQYF	TRBV7-3	TRBJ2-7	.	.
TGTGCCAGCAGTTTATCAAACACTGAAGCTTTCTTT	CASSLSNTEAFF	TRBV28	TRBJ1-1	.	many
TGTGCCAGCAGCAAAGACCCCGGGGACGAGCAGTACTTC	CASSKDPGDEQYF	TRBV5-5	TRBJ2-7	.	.
TGTGCCAGCAGCTTAGATCCGCAGCCACTTGGCTACACCTTC	CASSLDPQPLGYTF	TRBV11-2	TRBJ1-2	.	.
TGTGCCAGCTCCCGTGATCCGAACACTGAAGCTTTCTTT	CASSRDPNTEAFF	TRBV18	TRBJ1-1	.	once
TGCGCCAGCAGCTTGGGACAGGGGGCAACTAATGAAAAACTGTTTTTT	CASSLGQGATNEKLFF	TRBV5-1	TRBJ1-4	TRBD1	.
TGTGCCAGCAGTTTAGGGCAGCTCCTCGCAGCTTTCTTT	CASSLGQLLAAFF	TRBV28	TRBJ1-1	.	.
TGCAGCGTTGAAGATACGTCGACAGATACGCAGTATTTT	CSVEDTSTDTQYF	TRBV29-1	TRBJ2-3	.	.
TGTGCCAGCAGCTTCGGACTAGCGGGGGATTCAAGGGAGCAGTACTTC	CASSFGLAGDSREQYF	TRBV7-8	TRBJ2-7	TRBD2	.
TGCAGCGTTAGCGTGGGTAGCATACAAAGTCGGGCCAACGTCCTGACTTTC	CSVSVGSIQSRANVLTF	TRBV29-1	TRBJ2-6	.	.
TGTGCCAGCAGCTTAGTTACAGGGGGCATTGGGGCCAAAAACATTCAGTACTTC	CASSLVTGGIGAKNIQYF	TRBV7-9	TRBJ2-4	TRBD1	.
TGTGCCAGCAGTGTTGTTAGAGGGTCCCACGAGCAGTACTTC	CASSVVRGSHEQYF	TRBV6-1	TRBJ2-7	.	.
TGTGCCAGCAGTCCCCACTCCTACGAGCAGTACTTC	CASSPHSYEQYF	TRBV6-1	TRBJ2-7	.	.
TGTGCCAGCAGCCCCACCCTGGGCTACCCAACACACGAGCAGTACTTC	CASSPTLGYPTHEQYF	TRBV2	TRBJ2-7	.	.
TGTGCCAGCAGCCAACAACTGGGACTAGGAAACGAGCAGTACTTC	CASSQQLGLGNEQYF	TRBV7-2	TRBJ2-7	TRBD2	few
TGTGCCAACCCGGGACAGCTGAACACCGGGGAGCTGTTTTTT	CANPGQLNTGELFF	TRBV6-6	TRBJ2-2	TRBD1	.
TGTGCCTGGAGTGGTGGGGCCGGGATTGGATCCCTCCACTTT	CAWSGGAGIGSLHF	TRBV30	TRBJ1-6	.	few
TGTGCCAGCTCACCTGGACAGGGGGCGCCTAATGGCTACACCTTC	CASSPGQGAPNGYTF	TRBV18	TRBJ1-2	TRBD1	many
TGCGCCAGCAGCCAAGCCCCCAGTAAGGCGTCAACTAATGAAAAACTGTTTTTT	CASSQAPSKASTNEKLFF	TRBV4-3	TRBJ1-4	.	.
TGTGCCTGGAGCCCCCTGGGGAGGGAAGCTTTCTTT	CAWSPLGREAFF	TRBV30	TRBJ1-1	.	.
TGCAGCGTTGAAGCAAGTGGGGTCGGCGAGCAGTACTTC	CSVEASGVGEQYF	TRBV29-1	TRBJ2-7	.	many
TGTGCCTGGAGTAAGGGAGGGTCTGGAAACACCATATATTTT	CAWSKGGSGNTIYF	TRBV30	TRBJ1-3	.	.
TGTGCCAGCAGCTTGGTCCTAGGACAGGGGCGACAGCCCCAGCATTTT	CASSLVLGQGRQPQHF	TRBV5-8	TRBJ1-5	TRBD1	.
TGTGCCACTACTCGGAGCTCCTACAATGAGCAGTTCTTC	CATTRSSYNEQFF	TRBV28	TRBJ2-1	.	.
TGTGCCAGCAGTTCCCCGACGATGGGGAGACGCGAAAAACTGTTTTTT	CASSSPTMGRREKLFF	TRBV28	TRBJ1-4	.	.